This T cell receptor (beta chain) was identified during a study of graft-versus-host responses after intestinal transplantation. On this clone itself: What it binds is not known.

Sequenced by immunoSEQ multiplex PCR; TCRdb stores in-frame clones only, minus some. The data hold over 75,000 clones, with around 92% observed a single time. The V segment lost 6 bases and the J segment 0 bases; nucleotides outside the gene matches: 4. CDR1 MNHEY and CDR2 SVGAGI come from the germline V gene. The CDR3 has 15 amino acids. This chain joins TRBV6-5 and TRBJ1-5; 8 bases align to TRBD1. This material consisted of unstimulated CD8+ T cells sorted from spleen or lymph node cells, taken before transplant. The receptor was derived from a human donor who was the organ donor for an intestinal transplant. This CDR3 is CASRTGANSNQPQHF. The CDR3 nucleotides read TGTGCCAGCAGGACAGGGGCTAATAGCAATCAGCCCCAGCATTTT.